The clone carrying this T cell receptor (beta chain) appeared once. This entry belongs to a study of cytomegalovirus exposure and HLA in healthy donors. This CDR3 contains 15 residues. Germline loops: CDR1 SGDLS, CDR2 YYNGEE. V lost 0 bases and J 7 bases, leaving 11 bases between the germline ends. The PCR employed 60 Vbeta primers together with 13 Jbeta primers. Assay: immunoSEQ multiplex PCR; the TCRdb copy retains only in-frame clones and omits some. In the table there are 130,000 to 150,000 clones, roughly 80% of which are singletons. The origin of this receptor is a man in his forties in good health and CMV-seronegative. The sample comprised PBMCs. This sequence joins TRBV9 and TRBJ1-6, with a weak D call TRBD1 (5 bases). CDR3 DNA sequence: TGTGCCAGCAGCGTAGTAGGGGCGAGGAATTCACCCCTCCACTTT. This codes for CASSVVGARNSPLHF.